What follows are 7 T cell receptor beta chains derived from one specimen sequenced in a study of cytomegalovirus exposure and HLA in healthy donors. Some clones are missing from TCRdb's copy, which holds only in-frame ones; the method was immunoSEQ multiplex PCR. The data hold approximately 200,000 clones, with around 80% observed a single time. The sequenced sample was PBMCs. All receptors derive from a woman under 40 in good health and CMV-seronegative.

V usage is TRBV14 and J usage is TRBJ2-3; TRBD1 matches 10 bases. V trimming: 4 bases; J trimming: 4 bases; junction bases outside the gene matches: 5. This CDR3 is 15 amino acids long. The germline gives CDR1 SGHDN, CDR2 FVKESK. CDR3 protein: CASSPGQGIADTQYF. CDR3 coding DNA: TGTGCCAGCAGCCCGGGACAGGGGATTGCAGATACGCAGTATTTT. The complete variable domain, with remaining parts taken from reference TRBV14 and TRBJ2-3, reads EAGVTQFPSHSVIEKGQTVTLRCDPISGHDNLYWYRRVMGKEIKFLLHFVKESKQDESGMPNNRFLAERTGGTYSTLKVQPAELEDSGVYFCASSPGQGIADTQYFGPGTRLTVL.

The rearrangement joins TRBV19 to TRBJ2-7, with a tentative D call TRBD2 (6 bases). Germline values: CDR1 LNHDA, CDR2 SQIVND (reference sequence). The CDR3 spans 14 residues. The ends were cut back, 5 bases at V and 1 base at J, with 12 bases in the middle. The CDR3 DNA is TGTGCCAGTAGTCCGGGGGTGGGGTCCTACGAGCAGTACTTC. Encoded protein: CASSPGVGSYEQYF.

J is TRBJ2-3 and V is TRBV29-1; 7 bases are a match to TRBD1. There are 14 residues in the CDR3. V trimming: 8 bases; J trimming: 0 bases; junction bases outside the gene matches: 8. CDR1 is SQVTM, CDR2 ANQGSEA, per germline. The CDR3 sequence is CSPRDRTSTDTQYF. CDR3 DNA sequence: TGCAGCCCTCGGGACAGAACGAGCACAGATACGCAGTATTTT.

The rearrangement uses TRBV29-1 and TRBJ2-7; a possible D gene is TRBD1 (5 bases). V lost 6 bases and J lost 2, with 17 bases in between. Germline V gene data show CDR1 as SQVTM and CDR2 as ANQGSEA. This CDR3 comprises 14 residues. As DNA, the CDR3 is TGCAGCGTGCAGACGTCCGGACAACCCTACGAGCAGTACTTC. Residues: CSVQTSGQPYEQYF.

This clone was seen once. The chain links TRBV5-1 to TRBJ2-7; 11 bases agree with TRBD2. The CDR3 consists of 17 residues. The V and J ends lost 0 bases and 0 bases, in that order; junction bases with no gene match: 5. The V gene's germline CDR1 is SGHRS and CDR2 YFSETQ. CDR3 amino acids: CASSLGTSGGSSYEQYF. The CDR3 DNA reads as TGCGCCAGCAGCTTGGGAACTAGCGGGGGATCCTCCTACGAGCAGTACTTC. Full variable domain (rest looked up from reference TRBV5-1 and TRBJ2-7): KAGVTQTPRYLIKTRGQQVTLSCSPISGHRSVSWYQQTPGQGLQFLFEYFSETQRNKGNFPGRFSGRQFSNSRSEMNVSTLELGDSALYLCASSLGTSGGSSYEQYFGPGTRLTVT.

This rearrangement joins TRBV6-5 to TRBJ1-5, with 7 bases matching TRBD1. V was clipped by 6 bases and J by 2 bases; unmatched bases: 7. Germline V lookup: CDR1 MNHEY, CDR2 SVGAGI. This CDR3 region has 15 residues. CDR3 DNA: TGTGCCAGCAGCCGCGACAGGGCGCGCAATCAGCCCCAGCATTTT. Its translation: CASSRDRARNQPQHF.

The count of this clone is one. The V and J genes are TRBV11-2 and TRBJ2-7; TRBD2 aligns across 12 bases. Trimming removed 6 bases from V and 0 bases from J; junction bases left unmatched: 12. Germline V gene lookup returns CDR1 SGHAT and CDR2 FQNNGV. This CDR3 is built from 18 residues. CDR3 sequence: CASRLTSGRKASSYEQYF. CDR3 sequence (DNA): TGTGCCAGCAGGCTGACTAGCGGGAGAAAGGCGAGCTCCTACGAGCAGTACTTC.